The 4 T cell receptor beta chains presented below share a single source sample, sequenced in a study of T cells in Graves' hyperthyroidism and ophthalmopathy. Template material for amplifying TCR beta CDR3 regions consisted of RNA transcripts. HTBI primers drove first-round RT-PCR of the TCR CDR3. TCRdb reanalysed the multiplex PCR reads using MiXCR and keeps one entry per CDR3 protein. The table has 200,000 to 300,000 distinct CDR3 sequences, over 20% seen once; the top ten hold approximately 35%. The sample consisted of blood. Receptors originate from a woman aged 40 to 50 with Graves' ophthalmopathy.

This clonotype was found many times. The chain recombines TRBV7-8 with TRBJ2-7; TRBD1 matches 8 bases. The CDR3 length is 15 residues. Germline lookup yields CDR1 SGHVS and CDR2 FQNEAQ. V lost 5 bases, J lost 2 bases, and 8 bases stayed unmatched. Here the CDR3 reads CASSPPTGVTYEQYF. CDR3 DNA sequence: TGTGCCAGCAGCCCGCCGACAGGGGTCACCTACGAGCAGTACTTC.

The CDR3 protein is CASSPGMGGTASYEQYF. The CDR3 nucleotides read TGTGCCAGCAGTCCCGGGATGGGCGGGACTGCCTCCTACGAGCAGTACTTC. V gene TRBV6-1 combines with J gene TRBJ2-7; the D gene is possibly TRBD2 (6 bases). The CDR3 contains 17 residues. In germline, CDR1 is MNHNS, CDR2 SASEGT. V was clipped by 5 bases and J by 0 bases, with 20 bases between them.

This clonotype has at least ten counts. The CDR3 loop reads CASRLQGGKHYGYTF. CDR3 in DNA: TGTGCCAGCAGACTACAGGGGGGGAAGCACTATGGCTACACCTTC. The chain recombines TRBV28 with TRBJ1-2; TRBD1 agrees at 8 bases. V dropped 6 bases and J dropped 3; count of bases not matched to a gene: 9. Germline V gene data show CDR1 as MDHEN and CDR2 as SYDVKM. CDR3 length: 15 amino acids.

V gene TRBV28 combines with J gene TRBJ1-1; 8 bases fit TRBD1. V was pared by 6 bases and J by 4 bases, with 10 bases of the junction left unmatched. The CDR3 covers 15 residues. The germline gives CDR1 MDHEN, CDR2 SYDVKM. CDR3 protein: CASSSRQGRGTEAFF. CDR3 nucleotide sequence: TGTGCCAGCAGCAGCCGACAGGGGCGAGGCACTGAAGCTTTCTTT. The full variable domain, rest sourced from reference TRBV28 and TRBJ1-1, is DVKVTQSSRYLVKRTGEKVFLECVQDMDHENMFWYRQDPGLGLRLIYFSYDVKMKEKGDIPEGYSVSREKKERFSLILESASTNQTSMYLCASSSRQGRGTEAFFGQGTRLTVV.